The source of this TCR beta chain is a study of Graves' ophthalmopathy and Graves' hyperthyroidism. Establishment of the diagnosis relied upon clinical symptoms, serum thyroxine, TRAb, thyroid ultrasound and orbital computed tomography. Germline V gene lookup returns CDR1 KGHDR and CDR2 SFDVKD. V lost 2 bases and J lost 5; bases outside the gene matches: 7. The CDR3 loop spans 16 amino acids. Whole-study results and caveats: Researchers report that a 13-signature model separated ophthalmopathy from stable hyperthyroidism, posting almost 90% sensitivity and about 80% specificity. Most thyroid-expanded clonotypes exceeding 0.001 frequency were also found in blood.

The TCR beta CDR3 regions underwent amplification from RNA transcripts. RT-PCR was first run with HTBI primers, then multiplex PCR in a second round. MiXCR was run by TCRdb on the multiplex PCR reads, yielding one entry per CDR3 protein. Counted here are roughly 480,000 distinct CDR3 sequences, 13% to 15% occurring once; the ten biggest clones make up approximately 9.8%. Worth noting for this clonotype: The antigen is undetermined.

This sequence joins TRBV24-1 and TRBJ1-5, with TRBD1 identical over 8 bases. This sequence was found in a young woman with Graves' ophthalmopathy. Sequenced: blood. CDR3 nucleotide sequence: TGTGCCACCAGTGATTCGGACAGGGAGGATCATCAGCCCCAGCATTTT. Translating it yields CATSDSDREDHQPQHF.